The next 25 T cell receptor beta chains were all read from a single sample in a study of cytomegalovirus exposure and HLA in healthy donors. Primers for the PCR totalled 60 Vbeta and 13 Jbeta. Sequencing used immunoSEQ multiplex PCR; TCRdb keeps in-frame clones, though not all of them. The sample carries more than 200,000 clones, 70% recorded once. Sequencing was performed on PBMCs. Receptors originate from a man between 35 and 55 years old in good health and CMV-seropositive.

The chain carries TRBV6-1 and TRBJ2-7; 7 positions agree with TRBD2. The CDR3 loop spans 12 amino acids. Germline V gene data show CDR1 as MNHNS and CDR2 as SASEGT. The CDR3 reads CAGSGASGEQYF. CDR3 nucleotides: TGTGCTGGAAGCGGGGCCTCCGGGGAGCAGTACTTC.

This clone was recorded a few times. The chain is built from TRBV4-3 and TRBJ1-1; D call uncertain. From germline, CDR1 is LGHNA and CDR2 YSLEER. V lost 3 bases and J 1 base, leaving 15 bases between the germline ends. This CDR3 region has 16 residues. CDR3 loop: CASSQGPSAGNTEAFF. The CDR3 DNA follows: TGCGCCAGCAGCCAGGGCCCCTCCGCAGGGAACACTGAAGCTTTCTTT.

There are a few counts of this clone. The genes are TRBV19 and TRBJ1-2; weak D call: TRBD1 (6 bases). CDR1 is LNHDA, CDR2 SQIVND, per germline (reference sequence). V lost 6 bases and J lost 4, with 18 bases in between. The CDR3 is 15 amino acids. CDR3 nucleotides: TGTGCCAGTAGCGACGACCGGGACACAAGCTATGGCTACACCTTC. Amino acids: CASSDDRDTSYGYTF.

The chain employs TRBV11-2 and TRBJ1-5; D possibly corresponds to TRBD1 (5 bases). CDR3 size: 13 residues. Germline V gene sequence: CDR1 SGHAT, CDR2 FQNNGV. The V end lost 11 bases, the J end lost 8 bases, and 19 bases lay between the germline ends. The CDR3 DNA follows: TGTGCCTGTCAGAGGGCGGGGGGTGAGCCCCAGCATTTT. Its translation is CACQRAGGEPQHF.

V is TRBV19 and J is TRBJ2-5; tentatively, D is TRBD2 (6 bases). The V end lost 3 bases, the J end lost 4 bases, and 15 bases lay between the germline ends. This CDR3 comprises 15 residues. CDR1 LNHDA and CDR2 SQIVND come from the germline V gene (reference sequence). CDR3 region: CASSMFGGTLETQYF. The CDR3 DNA reads TGTGCCAGTAGTATGTTTGGAGGGACCTTAGAGACCCAGTACTTC.

V is TRBV13 and J is TRBJ1-4; D gene unclear. Trimming left V 2 bases short and J 5 bases short, with 12 bases between. The CDR3 runs to 15 residues. Germline V gives CDR1 PRHDT, CDR2 FYEKMQ (reference sequence). DNA for the CDR3: TGTGCCAGCAGCTTATTGGGCAGCGGCAATGAAAAACTGTTTTTT. Translating gives CASSLLGSGNEKLFF.

This clone has only one observation. Other DNA sequences from this sample encode an identical CDR3 as well. The CDR3 protein is CASSSTGGGGAEAFF. The DNA for the CDR3 is TGTGCCAGCAGCTCGACAGGGGGCGGAGGGGCTGAAGCTTTCTTT. The chain employs TRBV7-6 and TRBJ1-1; 10 bases map to TRBD1. The length of the CDR3 is 15 residues. With V trimmed by 4 bases and J by 6 bases, 8 bases remained unmatched. Germline CDR1 and CDR2: SGHVS and FNYEAQ.

The chain uses TRBV5-1 and TRBJ2-5; D gene uncertain. The CDR3 loop spans 12 amino acids. Germline CDR1 reads SGHRS; CDR2 reads YFSETQ. Trimming pared 3 bases from V and 0 bases from J, leaving 3 bases between. The CDR3 coding sequence is TGCGCCAGCAGCTCCAACCAAGAGACCCAGTACTTC. Encoded protein: CASSSNQETQYF.

The chain couples TRBV6-6 to TRBJ1-3; 9 bases agree with TRBD1. CDR1 is MNHNY, CDR2 SVGAGI, per germline (reference sequence). Trimming at V came to 5 bases and at J to 4 bases, leaving 3 bases not matched to a gene. CDR3 length: 14 amino acids. The CDR3 nucleotides read TGTGCCAGCAGTCAGACAGGGGGAGGAAACACCATATATTTT. Translated, it gives CASSQTGGGNTIYF.

The chain has TRBV5-1 and TRBJ2-2, with D possibly matching TRBD2 (5 bases). CDR3 length: 15 amino acids. V gave up 0 bases and J gave up 4 bases, with 10 bases separating them. Germline CDR1 reads SGHRS; CDR2 reads YFSETQ. The CDR3, as DNA: TGCGCCAGCAGCTTGGCTAGAGGGTTCACCGGGGAGCTGTTTTTT. Translation gives CASSLARGFTGELFF.

V and J are TRBV4-3 and TRBJ2-7, with 7 bases aligning to TRBD1. CDR1 is LGHNA, CDR2 YSLEER, per germline. After removal of 0 bases from V and 2 bases from J, the junction contained 4 bases not matched to a gene. CDR3 size: 15 residues. The CDR3 DNA sequence: TGCGCCAGCAGCCAAGAAAATCAGGGGGCCTACGAGCAGTACTTC. Amino acids: CASSQENQGAYEQYF.

This clone came up once. The chain couples TRBV6-1 to TRBJ2-7; a possible D gene is TRBD1 (5 bases). The CDR3 contains 12 residues. Looked up from germline, CDR1 is MNHNS and CDR2 is SASEGT. The germline V and J ends were trimmed by 4 bases and 3 bases, with 7 bases remaining between them. DNA of the CDR3: TGTGCCAGCAGTGTAGACAGCTACGAGCAGTACTTC. It translates to CASSVDSYEQYF.

J is TRBJ2-7 and V is TRBV5-6; a weak D match, TRBD2 (5 bases). The CDR3 extends over 15 amino acids. Between the trimmed V and J ends, which lost 0 bases and 3 bases, there was a span of 13 bases. The V gene's germline CDR1 is SGHDT and CDR2 YYEEEE. CDR3 nucleotide sequence: TGTGCCAGCAGCTTGGTAGAGGGAGTTGGCTACGAGCAGTACTTC. Residues: CASSLVEGVGYEQYF.

The rearrangement uses TRBV28 and TRBJ1-5; D is possibly TRBD1 (6 bases). The CDR3 is made up of 13 amino acids. Germline lookup yields CDR1 MDHEN and CDR2 SYDVKM. Between the trimmed V and J ends, which lost 6 bases and 7 bases, there was a span of 13 bases. The CDR3 sequence: CASRRQVNQPQHF. For the CDR3, the DNA is TGTGCCAGCAGGCGACAGGTCAACCAGCCCCAGCATTTT.

The rearrangement uses TRBV4-1 and TRBJ2-3, with D perhaps matching TRBD2 (7 bases). The CDR3 is 17 amino acids. Trimming took 8 bases from V and 1 from J, leaving 22 bases between them. Germline V lookup: CDR1 MGHRA, CDR2 YSYEKL. In DNA form, the CDR3 reads TGCGCCAGCCGACTCACTGGGGGAGGGGGGGGCACAGATACGCAGTATTTT. Translating it yields CASRLTGGGGGTDTQYF.

CDR3 DNA: TGTGCCAGCAGCTTAGAAGGGGGCGAGCAGTACTTC. Translated: CASSLEGGEQYF. The chain carries TRBV13 and TRBJ2-7; D might be TRBD1 (6 bases). Germline V CDR1 and CDR2: PRHDT, FYEKMQ (reference sequence). The CDR3 totals 12 residues. V was shortened by 1 base and J by 6 bases, with 7 bases between the two germline ends.

The chain employs TRBV11-2 and TRBJ2-4, with TRBD1 matching 8 bases. Germline values: CDR1 SGHAT, CDR2 FQNNGV. The V segment lost 5 bases and the J segment 1 base; nucleotides outside the gene matches: 7. The CDR3 sequence is 16 residues long. CDR3 nucleotide sequence: TGTGCCAGCAGCGCTCAGGGGGCGGGGGCCAAAAACATTCAGTACTTC. Translation: CASSAQGAGAKNIQYF.

The chain uses TRBV4-1 and TRBJ2-1; D is perhaps TRBD1 (7 bases). V was cut by 6 bases and J by 12 bases, with 27 bases left in between. Germline V gene sequence: CDR1 MGHRA, CDR2 YSYEKL. The length of the CDR3 is 16 residues. CDR3 amino acids: CASRGAGTAGNIGQFF. In DNA form, the CDR3 reads TGCGCCAGCAGGGGAGCCGGGACAGCGGGCAATATTGGGCAGTTCTTC.

The chain is built from TRBV7-2 and TRBJ1-6; 7 positions match TRBD1. Germline V gene sequence: CDR1 SGHTA, CDR2 FQGNSA. The trim removed 4 bases at V and 0 bases at J, leaving 6 bases unmatched. The CDR3 is 17 residues long. CDR3 DNA sequence: TGTGCCAGCAGCTACGGGACAGAGAGCTCCTATAATTCACCCCTCCACTTT. Translating gives CASSYGTESSYNSPLHF.

Concerning this clone: The junction differs from germline at one of its ends, possibly a read error. This chain uses TRBV4-3 with TRBJ1-1; 8 nucleotides line up with TRBD1. The CDR3 is 15 amino acids. Germline-derived CDR1 and CDR2 are LGHNA and YSLEER. CDR3 loop: CASSRNSGGAGETFF. CDR3 sequence (DNA): TGCGCCAGCAGCCGAAACTCAGGGGGCGCGGGTGAAACTTTCTTT.

Only one count was recorded for this clone. This chain joins TRBV4-1 and TRBJ1-4, with D possibly being TRBD1 (6 bases). Germline V lookup: CDR1 MGHRA, CDR2 YSYEKL. CDR3 size: 15 residues. Trimming cost V 0 bases and J 4 bases, with 9 bases left between them. CDR3: CASSQEGHSNEKLFF. In nucleotides, the CDR3 is TGCGCCAGCAGCCAAGAGGGACACAGTAATGAAAAACTGTTTTTT.

The V and J genes are TRBV25-1 and TRBJ2-5, with 9 bases that match TRBD1. The CDR3 runs to 15 residues. Germline assignment: CDR1 MGHDK and CDR2 SYGVNS. V was clipped by 5 bases and J by 4 bases; unmatched bases: 8. CDR3 DNA sequence: TGTGCCAGCAGTCCCCGTGGGACAGGGCTAGAGACCCAGTACTTC. As protein: CASSPRGTGLETQYF.

The chain combines TRBV10-3 with TRBJ1-2; a weak D match, TRBD1 (5 bases). The germline gives CDR1 ENHRY, CDR2 SYGVKD. The length of the CDR3 is 18 residues. Trimming left V 0 bases short and J 0 bases short, with 17 bases between. The CDR3 nucleotides read TGTGCCATCAGTGAGTCATATTTGATCGGGGGGACTAACTATGGCTACACCTTC. It encodes CAISESYLIGGTNYGYTF.

The rearrangement links TRBV13 to TRBJ1-6; 9 positions agree with TRBD1. Losses at the gene ends were 3 bases for V and 10 bases for J; bases not matched to a gene: 7. Germline CDR1 reads PRHDT; CDR2 reads FYEKMQ (reference sequence). The CDR3 has 15 amino acids. DNA of the CDR3: TGTGCCAGCAGCTTCTTAACAGGGGGCGACTCACCCCTCCACTTT. Protein: CASSFLTGGDSPLHF.

J is TRBJ2-5 and V is TRBV18; 8 bases map to TRBD2. Germline lookup yields CDR1 KGHSH and CDR2 LQKENI. The V and J ends lost 3 bases and 5 bases, in that order; junction bases with no gene match: 8. This CDR3 spans 15 amino acids. The CDR3 sequence is CASSPPRGGAETQYF. CDR3 nucleotides: TGTGCCAGCTCACCTCCCCGGGGGGGCGCGGAGACCCAGTACTTC.